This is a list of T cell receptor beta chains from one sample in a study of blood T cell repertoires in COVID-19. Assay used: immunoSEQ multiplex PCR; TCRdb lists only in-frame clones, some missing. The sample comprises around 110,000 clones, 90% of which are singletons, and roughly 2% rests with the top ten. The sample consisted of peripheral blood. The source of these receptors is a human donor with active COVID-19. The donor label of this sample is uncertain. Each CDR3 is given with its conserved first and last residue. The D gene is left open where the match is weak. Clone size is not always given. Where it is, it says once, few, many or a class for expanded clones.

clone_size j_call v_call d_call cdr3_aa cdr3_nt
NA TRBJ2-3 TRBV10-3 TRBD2 CAIQMTSGEAADTQYF TGTGCCATCCAAATGACTAGCGGGGAGGCGGCAGATACGCAGTATTTT
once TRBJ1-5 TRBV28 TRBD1 CASSPSGTGGLFGSSNQPQHF TGTGCCAGCAGTCCATCCGGGACAGGGGGTTTATTTGGCTCTAGCAATCAGCCCCAGCATTTT
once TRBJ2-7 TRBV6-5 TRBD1 CASSYDRAMPEQYF TGTGCCAGCAGTTACGACAGGGCAATGCCCGAGCAGTACTTC
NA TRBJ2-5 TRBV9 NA CASSASQETQYF TGTGCCAGCAGCGCTTCCCAGGAGACCCAGTACTTC
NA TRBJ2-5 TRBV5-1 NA CASSFWGPETQYF TGCGCCAGCAGCTTTTGGGGGCCCGAGACCCAGTACTTC
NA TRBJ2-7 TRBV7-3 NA CASSLDRGYEQYF TGTGCCAGCAGCTTAGATAGGGGGTACGAGCAGTACTTC
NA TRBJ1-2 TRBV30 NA CALTGNGYTF TGTGCCTTAACAGGGAATGGCTACACCTTC
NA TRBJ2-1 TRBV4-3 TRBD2 CASSPHLAGGQFF TGCGCCAGCAGCCCCCATCTAGCGGGGGGGCAGTTCTTC
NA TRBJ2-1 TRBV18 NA CASSPFGYNEQFF TGTGCCAGCTCACCGTTCGGGTACAATGAGCAGTTCTTC
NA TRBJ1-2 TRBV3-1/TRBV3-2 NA CASSHLGGGYGYTF TGTGCCAGCAGCCACCTCGGGGGAGGGTATGGCTACACCTTC
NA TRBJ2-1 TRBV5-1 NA CASSLDRGGYNEQFF TGCGCCAGCAGCTTGGACAGGGGAGGCTACAATGAGCAGTTCTTC
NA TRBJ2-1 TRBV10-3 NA CAISVRSLYYNEQFF TGTGCCATCAGTGTGCGATCCCTCTACTACAATGAGCAGTTCTTC
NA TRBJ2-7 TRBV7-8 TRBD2 CASSLPTILAGDSYEQYF TGTGCCAGCAGCTTACCGACTATCCTCGCGGGGGACTCCTACGAGCAGTACTTC
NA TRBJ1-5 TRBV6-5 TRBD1 CASRSRTGSQPQHF TGTGCCAGCAGGTCTAGGACAGGGTCCCAGCCCCAGCATTTT
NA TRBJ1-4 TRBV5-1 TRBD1 CASSQGTVSPTNEKLFF TGCGCCAGCAGCCAAGGGACAGTTTCACCAACTAATGAAAAACTGTTTTTT
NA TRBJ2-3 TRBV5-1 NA CASSSPLSSTDTQYF TGCGCCAGCAGCTCCCCTCTGTCTAGCACAGATACGCAGTATTTT
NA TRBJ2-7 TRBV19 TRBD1 CAVKDRGIYEQYF TGTGCCGTCAAGGACAGGGGGATCTACGAGCAGTACTTC
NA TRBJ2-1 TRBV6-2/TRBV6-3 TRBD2 CASSYVLAGGQSYNEQFF TGTGCCAGCAGTTACGTACTAGCGGGGGGGCAATCCTACAATGAGCAGTTCTTC
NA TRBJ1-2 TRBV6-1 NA CASSEAERGYTF TGTGCCAGCAGTGAAGCGGAGCGTGGCTACACCTTC
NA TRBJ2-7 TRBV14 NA CASSQTGTIHSYEQYF TGTGCCAGCAGCCAAACCGGGACAATCCACTCCTACGAGCAGTACTTC
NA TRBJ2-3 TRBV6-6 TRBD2 CASRPPSGSTDTQYF TGTGCCAGCAGGCCCCCTAGCGGAAGCACAGATACGCAGTATTTT
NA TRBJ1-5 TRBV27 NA CASSFRGLGPQHF TGTGCCAGCAGTTTCCGGGGGTTGGGGCCCCAGCATTTT
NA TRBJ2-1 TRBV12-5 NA CASGIRRGEQFF TGTGCTAGTGGTATAAGACGGGGTGAGCAGTTCTTC
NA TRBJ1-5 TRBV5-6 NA CASSTSEGWSNQPQHF TGTGCCAGCAGCACGAGCGAGGGCTGGAGCAATCAGCCCCAGCATTTT